The TCR beta chain described here comes from a study of Ad26.COV2.S vaccination and SARS-CoV-2 variants. Remarks on this clone: A junction boundary mismatches the germline segment, possibly from a read error.

Germline CDR1 and CDR2: KGHSH and LQKENI. CDR3 length equals 12 residues. Method: immunoSEQ multiplex PCR; TCRdb's copy keeps in-frame clones and lacks some. The table records about 420,000 clones, 85% to 90% of them present only once. Stated treatment: about 20 received Ad26.COV2.S at low or high dose, single or two shots; roughly five received placebo; per-sample allocation not given. Vaccine and placebo recipients were sampled on day 63 after the first injection. Specimen: peripheral blood, collected in a trial of Ad26.COV2.S vaccine versus placebo. This chain joins TRBV18 and TRBJ2-3, with D possibly matching TRBD2 (5 bases). This receptor was taken from a person aged 18 to 65 who received the Ad26.COV2.S COVID-19 vaccine or a placebo. Here the CDR3 DNA reads TGTGCCAGCTCGCCTAGCATAGATACGCAGTATTTT. This gives the protein CASSPSIDTQYF. Full variable domain (rest looked up from reference TRBV18 and TRBJ2-3): NAGVMQNPRHLVRRRGQEARLRCSPMKGHSHVYWYRQLPEEGLKFMVYLQKENIIDESGMPKERFSAEFPKEGPSILRIQQVVRGDSAAYFCASSPSIDTQYFGPGTRLTVL.